This T cell receptor (beta chain) comes out of a study of CD8+CD57+ T cells in acquired aplastic anemia. Study-level information: Each DNA sample taken from sorted CD4+ and CD8+ cells came to roughly 3.5 ug on average. Whole-study findings and limits: Approximately 29 was the count of CD8+ CDR3 sequences that patients shared with controls. With respect to CD8+ Simpson's diversity, patients and controls did not differ significantly.

Deletions cut 3 bases from V and 6 bases from J, with 18 bases between. The CDR3 runs 15 residues. Germline V CDR1 and CDR2: DFQATT, SNEGSKA (reference sequence). Both TCR beta VDJ combination and CDR3 sequence profiling were carried out. Genomic DNA was the template for this profiling. Using its own MiXCR run on the reads, TCRdb lists one record per CDR3 protein. The sample contains over 40,000 distinct CDR3 sequences, about three quarters of which appear only once. Points on this clonotype: The antigen remains undetermined.

The chain links TRBV20-1 to TRBJ1-5; a weak D match, TRBD1 (5 bases). The clonotype originates from a human donor in good health, serving as a control. The sequenced sample was sorted CD4+, CD8+, or CD8+CD57+ T cells (not recorded which) from PBMCs. The CDR3: CSARGGRPGGQPQHF. DNA of the CDR3: TGCAGTGCTAGGGGAGGACGGCCGGGGGGTCAGCCCCAGCATTTT.